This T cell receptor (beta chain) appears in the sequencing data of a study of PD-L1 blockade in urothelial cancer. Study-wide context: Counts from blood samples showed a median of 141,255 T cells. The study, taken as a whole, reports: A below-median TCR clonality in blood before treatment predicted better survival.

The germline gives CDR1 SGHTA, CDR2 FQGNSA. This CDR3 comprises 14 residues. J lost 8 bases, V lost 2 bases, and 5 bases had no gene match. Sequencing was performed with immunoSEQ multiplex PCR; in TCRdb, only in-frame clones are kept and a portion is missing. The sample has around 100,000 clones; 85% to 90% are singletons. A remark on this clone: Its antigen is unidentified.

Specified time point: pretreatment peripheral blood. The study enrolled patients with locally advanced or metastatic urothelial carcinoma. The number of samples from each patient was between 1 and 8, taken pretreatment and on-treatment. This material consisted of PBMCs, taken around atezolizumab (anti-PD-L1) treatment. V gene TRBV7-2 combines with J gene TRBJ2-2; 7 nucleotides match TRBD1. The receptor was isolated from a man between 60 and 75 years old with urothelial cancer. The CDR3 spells CASSLTRGRGELFF. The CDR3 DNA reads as TGTGCCAGCAGCTTAACTAGGGGGCGAGGGGAGCTGTTTTTT.